This entry lists 29 T cell receptor beta chains sequenced from one sample in a study of shared clonotypes between healthy human individuals. TCRdb's table, derived via immunoSEQ multiplex PCR, lists solely in-frame clones and lacks some. The sample consists of roughly 500,000 clones, approximately 95% of them appearing once. The sample consisted of naive CD4+ T cells sorted from blood. Subset of the sample: CD45RA+ positively selected. The receptors come from a woman younger than 45 in good health.

In the case of this clone: At the DNA level, this CDR3 is encoded by other sequences in the same sample as well. This sequence joins TRBV6-5 and TRBJ2-5; D gene ambiguous. CDR1 is MNHEY and CDR2 is SVGAGI in the germline V gene. V was clipped by 2 bases and J by 5 bases, with 9 bases between them. The CDR3 is 13 amino acids. The CDR3 protein is CASSYRRGETQYF. For the CDR3, the DNA is TGTGCCAGCAGTTACCGCCGTGGGGAGACCCAGTACTTC.

This CDR3 is CASSLSGYKNTGELFF. CDR3 coding DNA: TGTGCCAGTAGTCTCAGCGGATATAAGAACACCGGGGAGCTGTTTTTT. The J gene is TRBJ2-2, the V gene TRBV19, with D perhaps TRBD2 (5 bases). CDR1 LNHDA and CDR2 SQIVND come from the germline V gene (reference sequence). Between the trimmed V and J ends, which lost 5 bases and 1 base, there was a span of 14 bases. The CDR3 has 16 amino acids.

V and J are TRBV7-9 and TRBJ2-7; tentative D call: TRBD2 (5 bases). CDR1 is SEHNR, CDR2 FQNEAQ, per germline (reference sequence). The CDR3 has 13 residues. With 3 bases removed from V and 3 bases from J, the gap between germline ends came to 9 bases. DNA for the CDR3: TGTGCCAGCAGCTTGGAGGTCAACTACGAGCAGTACTTC. Residues: CASSLEVNYEQYF.

V and J are TRBV19 and TRBJ1-1; no firm D call. Germline V gene sequence: CDR1 LNHDA, CDR2 SQIVND (reference sequence). CDR3 size: 13 residues. V lost 9 bases, J lost 2 bases, and 13 bases lay in between. The DNA of the CDR3 is TGTGCCAGCGGTTTGGCGGTCAACACTGAAGCTTTCTTT. Protein sequence: CASGLAVNTEAFF.

The chain is built from TRBV4-1 and TRBJ2-5, with TRBD2 identical over 7 bases. The DNA end is more similar to TRBJ2-7, so the J call may be wrong. This CDR3 spans 17 amino acids. Germline CDR1 is MGHRA and CDR2 is YSYEKL. The CDR3 DNA reads as TGCGCCAGCAGCCAAGGTCGGCTAGCGGATAGCTCCTACGAGCAGTACTTC. Translating gives CASSQGRLADSSYEQYF.

The rearrangement uses TRBV5-1 and TRBJ1-1, with 7 bases identical to TRBD1. From germline, CDR1 is SGHRS and CDR2 YFSETQ. This CDR3 has 16 amino acids. V lost 7 bases to trimming and J lost 1 base; unmatched junction nucleotides: 13. For the CDR3, the DNA is TGCGCCAGCTCAAATCCCCCAGGGGGTGGGAACACTGAAGCTTTCTTT. This sequence encodes CASSNPPGGGNTEAFF.

V and J are TRBV5-4 and TRBJ2-1; 12 bases map to TRBD2. The CDR3 sequence is 20 residues long. From germline, CDR1 is SGHNT and CDR2 YYREEE (reference sequence). With V trimmed by 2 bases and J by 5 bases, 17 bases remained unmatched. The CDR3 sequence is CASSLRTSGNMGVRNNEQFF. The CDR3 nucleotides read TGTGCCAGCAGCTTACGGACTAGCGGGAATATGGGGGTACGGAACAATGAGCAGTTCTTC. Full variable domain (rest looked up from reference TRBV5-4 and TRBJ2-1): ETGVTQSPTHLIKTRGQQVTLRCSSQSGHNTVSWYQQALGQGPQFIFQYYREEENGRGNFPPRFSGLQFPNYSSELNVNALELDDSALYLCASSLRTSGNMGVRNNEQFFGPGTRLTVL.

The chain combines TRBV6-1 with TRBJ2-7; no firm D call. Germline CDR1 MNHNS, CDR2 SASEGT. The CDR3 loop spans 13 amino acids. Trimming removed 1 base at V and 3 bases at J, with 7 bases between. CDR3 sequence: CASSEDKVYEQYF. The CDR3 DNA follows: TGTGCCAGCAGTGAAGACAAGGTCTACGAGCAGTACTTC.

The chain has TRBV9 and TRBJ2-6; D might be TRBD1 or TRBD2, each matching 5 bases. Germline V CDR1 and CDR2: SGDLS, YYNGEE. This CDR3 spans 19 amino acids. The V end lost 0 bases, the J end lost 0 bases, and 16 bases lay between the germline ends. The DNA for the CDR3 is TGTGCCAGCAGCGTAGCTTCACCGGGACGCTACTCTGGGGCCAACGTCCTGACTTTC. Its protein product is CASSVASPGRYSGANVLTF.

In this sample, this clone turned up once. The chain is built from TRBV7-3 and TRBJ2-1; D call uncertain. This CDR3 has 15 amino acids. Germline loops: CDR1 SGHTA, CDR2 FQGTGA. V lost 1 base, J lost 2 bases, and 9 bases lay in between. DNA for the CDR3: TGTGCCAGCAGCTTAAATACGGGCGCCTACAATGAGCAGTTCTTC. Amino acid sequence: CASSLNTGAYNEQFF.

The chain is built from TRBV2 and TRBJ2-3; no clear D. This CDR3 contains 12 residues. Looked up from germline, CDR1 is SNHLY and CDR2 is FYNNEI. Trimming left V 6 bases short and J 4 bases short, with 8 bases between. CDR3: CASRGPSDTQYF. CDR3 sequence (DNA): TGTGCCAGCAGAGGACCGTCAGATACGCAGTATTTT.

This clone has only one observation. The V and J genes are TRBV9 and TRBJ2-2, with 9 positions matching TRBD1. There are 17 residues in the CDR3. V lost 3 bases and J lost 0; bases outside the gene matches: 6. From germline, CDR1 is SGDLS and CDR2 YYNGEE. Here the CDR3 reads CASSGTGEKANTGELFF. The CDR3 DNA reads TGTGCCAGCAGCGGGACAGGGGAAAAGGCGAACACCGGGGAGCTGTTTTTT. Based on the CDR3 plus reference TRBV9 and TRBJ2-2, the full variable domain is DSGVTQTPKHLITATGQRVTLRCSPRSGDLSVYWYQQSLDQGLQFLIQYYNGEERAKGNILERFSAQQFPDLHSELNLSSLELGDSALYFCASSGTGEKANTGELFFGEGSRLTVL.

This chain's CDR3 is CASSITGRPYNEQFF. CDR3 nucleotide sequence: TGTGCCAGCAGTATTACAGGGCGCCCCTACAATGAGCAGTTCTTC. V is TRBV27 and J is TRBJ2-1; tentative D call: TRBD1 (6 bases). This CDR3 spans 15 amino acids. V dropped 5 bases and J dropped 2 bases, with 13 bases sitting between them. In germline, CDR1 is MNHEY, CDR2 SMNVEV (reference sequence).

This clone appeared once. V is TRBV7-6 and J is TRBJ2-2; 10 positions agree with TRBD2. This CDR3 region has 16 residues. The germline V gene encodes CDR1 SGHVS and CDR2 FNYEAQ. The J segment lost 4 bases and the V segment lost 1 base, leaving 3 bases of the junction unmatched. The CDR3 coding sequence is TGTGCCAGCAGCTTAGTAGCGGGAGGATCCACCGGGGAGCTGTTTTTT. The encoded protein is CASSLVAGGSTGELFF.

This chain uses TRBV5-8 with TRBJ2-2; TRBD2 matches at 12 bases. This CDR3 is built from 17 residues. The J segment lost 5 bases and the V segment lost 3 bases, leaving 8 bases of the junction unmatched. Germline values: CDR1 SGHTS, CDR2 YDEGEE. The CDR3 coding sequence is TGTGCCAGCAGCTCCGGACTAGCGGGGACCCTTACCGGGGAGCTGTTTTTT. Protein sequence: CASSSGLAGTLTGELFF.

The rearrangement links TRBV4-1 to TRBJ1-4; tentatively, D is TRBD1 (5 bases). Germline lookup yields CDR1 MGHRA and CDR2 YSYEKL. With 8 bases removed from V and 7 bases from J, the gap between germline ends came to 17 bases. CDR3 length: 14 residues. CDR3 protein: CASSAGGLIEKLFF. CDR3 DNA: TGCGCCAGCTCGGCGGGGGGTTTGATTGAAAAACTGTTTTTT.

This rearrangement joins TRBV28 to TRBJ2-1; possibly TRBD1 for D (6 bases). This CDR3 is built from 16 residues. CDR1 is MDHEN and CDR2 is SYDVKM in the germline V gene. V was cut by 7 bases and J by 6 bases, with 22 bases left in between. The CDR3 DNA follows: TGTGCCAGCATCCCGGCGGATCGGGCCAGGGGCAATGAGCAGTTCTTC. Amino acid sequence: CASIPADRARGNEQFF.

This chain joins TRBV19 and TRBJ2-7; 7 nucleotides match TRBD2. This CDR3 region has 13 residues. Germline V gives CDR1 LNHDA, CDR2 SQIVND (reference sequence). The trim removed 7 bases at V and 0 bases at J, leaving 3 bases unmatched. The chain's CDR3 is CASMASGSYEQYF. Written as DNA, the CDR3 is TGTGCCAGTATGGCTAGCGGCTCCTACGAGCAGTACTTC.

This rearrangement joins TRBV7-6 to TRBJ2-2; either TRBD1 or TRBD2 may fit D (5 bases each). The germline V gene encodes CDR1 SGHVS and CDR2 FNYEAQ. V was trimmed by 1 base and J by 5 bases, leaving 14 bases between them. The CDR3 is made up of 16 amino acids. The CDR3 DNA follows: TGTGCCAGCAGCTTAGGGGCCATAGAGGGGACCGGGGAGCTGTTTTTT. As protein: CASSLGAIEGTGELFF.

V is TRBV2 and J is TRBJ2-7; perhaps TRBD1 as D (6 bases). Trimming removed 6 bases at V and 3 bases at J, with 12 bases between. The germline V gene encodes CDR1 SNHLY and CDR2 FYNNEI. The CDR3 has 13 amino acids. The CDR3 region has the DNA TGTGCCAGCAGCCTCACAGGGTACTACGAGCAGTACTTC. This translates into CASSLTGYYEQYF.

The V and J genes are TRBV29-1 and TRBJ2-5; 10 bases match TRBD1. The last part of the DNA fits TRBJ2-7 better; the J call may be wrong. This CDR3 has 13 residues. From germline, CDR1 is SQVTM and CDR2 ANQGSEA. The CDR3 loop is CSVVTGGRHEQYF. The CDR3 DNA reads TGCAGCGTTGTGACAGGGGGCAGGCACGAGCAGTACTTC.

In this sample, this clone turned up once. The CDR3 DNA follows: TGCGCCAGCAGCCTCCTAGGAGAAGCCAAAAACATTCAGTACTTC. This translates into CASSLLGEAKNIQYF. The chain recombines TRBV5-1 with TRBJ2-4; D remains ambiguous. CDR1 and CDR2 from the germline V gene are SGHRS and YFSETQ. CDR3 size: 15 residues. Trimming took off 4 bases at V and 0 bases at J, with 11 bases between the two ends.

V and J are TRBV7-9 and TRBJ1-2; no definite D call. Germline lookup yields CDR1 SEHNR and CDR2 FQNEAQ (reference sequence). The CDR3 sequence is 14 residues long. Trimming took 5 bases from V and 4 from J, leaving 14 bases between them. The CDR3 DNA sequence: TGTGCCAGCAGCACTGTTGGAAAGACCTATGGCTACACCTTC. It codes for CASSTVGKTYGYTF.

This clone was seen just once. The rearrangement uses TRBV25-1 and TRBJ2-5, with no clear D. The J call is in doubt because the DNA end fits TRBJ2-7 better. The V gene's germline CDR1 is MGHDK and CDR2 SYGVNS. The CDR3 sequence is 16 residues long. The CDR3 DNA reads TGTGCCAGCAGTGAATCCGACGGGCGTCAACTCCACGAGCAGTACTTC. The encoded protein is CASSESDGRQLHEQYF.

J is TRBJ2-7 and V is TRBV28, with D possibly being TRBD1 (6 bases). This CDR3 has 14 residues. The germline gives CDR1 MDHEN, CDR2 SYDVKM. V shed 6 bases and J shed 7 bases, with 19 bases lying between them. CDR3 residues: CASRETGPSREQYF. CDR3 in DNA: TGTGCCAGCAGGGAGACAGGTCCGTCTAGAGAGCAGTACTTC.

The chain couples TRBV5-6 to TRBJ2-4, with 8 nucleotides matching TRBD2. This CDR3 has 14 amino acids. V was pared by 0 bases and J by 8 bases, with 4 bases of the junction left unmatched. Germline lookup yields CDR1 SGHDT and CDR2 YYEEEE. In DNA form, the CDR3 reads TGTGCCAGCAGCTTGGGCGGGAGGACGGACATTCAGTACTTC. Amino acids: CASSLGGRTDIQYF. Full variable domain (remainder filled in from reference TRBV5-6 and TRBJ2-4): DAGVTQSPTHLIKTRGQQVTLRCSPKSGHDTVSWYQQALGQGPQFIFQYYEEEERQRGNFPDRFSGHQFPNYSSELNVNALLLGDSALYLCASSLGGRTDIQYFGAGTRLSVL.

This chain links TRBV5-1 with TRBJ2-3, with 8 positions matching TRBD2. CDR3 length: 18 amino acids. CDR1 SGHRS and CDR2 YFSETQ come from the germline V gene. Germline trimming cut 4 bases from V and 0 bases from J; bases unmatched to any gene: 13. CDR3 nucleotide sequence: TGCGCCAGCAGCCGAAACCCCAAGCGGGGGACTAGCACAGATACGCAGTATTTT. It yields the protein CASSRNPKRGTSTDTQYF.

This chain uses TRBV2 with TRBJ1-6; TRBD1 aligns across 9 bases. Germline V gene data show CDR1 as SNHLY and CDR2 as FYNNEI. This CDR3 region has 17 residues. V trimming: 6 bases; J trimming: 9 bases; junction bases outside the gene matches: 15. The CDR3 coding sequence is TGTGCCAGCAGCCAAACGGGTCCCGGGACAGGGCTTTCACCCCTCCACTTT. Translated, it gives CASSQTGPGTGLSPLHF. The entire variable domain, with the rest obtained from reference TRBV2 and TRBJ1-6, is as follows: EPEVTQTPSHQVTQMGQEVILRCVPISNHLYFYWYRQILGQKVEFLVSFYNNEISEKSEIFDDQFSVERPDGSNFTLKIRSTKLEDSAMYFCASSQTGPGTGLSPLHFGNGTRLTVT.

This clone came up once. The CDR3 DNA follows: TGTGCCAGCAGCTTAACGGCAGGGGGCTCTGGGGCCAACGTCCTGACTTTC. It translates to CASSLTAGGSGANVLTF. The V call is TRBV7-3, the J call TRBJ2-6; TRBD1 matches at 7 bases. V trimming: 0 bases; J trimming: 0 bases; junction bases outside the gene matches: 2. The CDR3 sequence is 17 residues long. The germline V gene encodes CDR1 SGHTA and CDR2 FQGTGA.